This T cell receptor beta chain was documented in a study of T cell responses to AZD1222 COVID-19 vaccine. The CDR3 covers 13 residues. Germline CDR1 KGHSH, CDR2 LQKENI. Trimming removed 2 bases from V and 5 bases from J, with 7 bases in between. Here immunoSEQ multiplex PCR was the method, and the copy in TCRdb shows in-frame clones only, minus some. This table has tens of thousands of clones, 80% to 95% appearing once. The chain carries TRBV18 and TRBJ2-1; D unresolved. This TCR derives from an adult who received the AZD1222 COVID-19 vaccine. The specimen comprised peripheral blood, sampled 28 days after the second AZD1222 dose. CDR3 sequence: CASSPGQNNEQFF. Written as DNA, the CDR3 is TGTGCCAGCTCACCAGGGCAGAACAATGAGCAGTTCTTC.